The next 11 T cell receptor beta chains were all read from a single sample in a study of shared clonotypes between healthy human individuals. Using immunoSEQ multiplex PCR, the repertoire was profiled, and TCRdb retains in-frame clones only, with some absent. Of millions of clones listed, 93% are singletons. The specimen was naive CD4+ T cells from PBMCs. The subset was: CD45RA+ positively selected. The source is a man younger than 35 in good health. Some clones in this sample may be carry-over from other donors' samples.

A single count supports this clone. The CDR3 loop is CASSGTSGDATRTQYF. CDR3 in DNA: TGTGCCAGCAGCGGGACCTCAGGGGACGCGACGAGGACCCAGTACTTC. The V call is TRBV9, the J call TRBJ2-5, with D perhaps matching TRBD1 (6 bases). Germline-derived CDR1 and CDR2 are SGDLS and YYNGEE. Trimming pared 3 bases from V and 7 bases from J, leaving 22 bases between. This CDR3 region has 16 residues.

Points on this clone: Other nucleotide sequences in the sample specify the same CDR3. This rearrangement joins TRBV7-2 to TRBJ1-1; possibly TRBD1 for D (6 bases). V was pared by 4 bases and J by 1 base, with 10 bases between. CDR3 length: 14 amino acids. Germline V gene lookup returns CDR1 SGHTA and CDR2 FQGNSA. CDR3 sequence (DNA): TGTGCCAGCAGCTCGGGACATACGAACACTGAAGCTTTCTTT. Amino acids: CASSSGHTNTEAFF.

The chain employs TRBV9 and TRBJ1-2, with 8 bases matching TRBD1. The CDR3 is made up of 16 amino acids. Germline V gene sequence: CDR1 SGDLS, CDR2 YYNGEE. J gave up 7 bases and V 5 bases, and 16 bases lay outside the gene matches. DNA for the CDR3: TGTGCCAGCAGGCGACTCGGACAGGGCTTAGGGGGTGGCTACACCTTC. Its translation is CASRRLGQGLGGGYTF.

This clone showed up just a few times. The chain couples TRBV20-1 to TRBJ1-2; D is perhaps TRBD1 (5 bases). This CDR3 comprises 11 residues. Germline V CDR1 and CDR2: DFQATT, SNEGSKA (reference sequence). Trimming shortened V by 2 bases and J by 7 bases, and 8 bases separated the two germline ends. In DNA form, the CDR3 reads TGCAGTGCTAGACAGGGAGGTGGCTACACCTTC. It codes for CSARQGGGYTF.

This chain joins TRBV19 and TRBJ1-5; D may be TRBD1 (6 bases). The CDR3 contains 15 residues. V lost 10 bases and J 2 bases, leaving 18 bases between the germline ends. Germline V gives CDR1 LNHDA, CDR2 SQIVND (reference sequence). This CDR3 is CATRTVRSGNQPQHF. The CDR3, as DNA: TGTGCCACTCGGACAGTCAGGTCGGGCAATCAGCCCCAGCATTTT. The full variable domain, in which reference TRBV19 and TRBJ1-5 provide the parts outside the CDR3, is DGGITQSPKYLFRKEGQNVTLSCEQNLNHDAMYWYRQDPGQGLRLIYYSQIVNDFQKGDIAEGYSVSREKKESFPLTVTSAQKNPTAFYLCATRTVRSGNQPQHFGDGTRLSIL.

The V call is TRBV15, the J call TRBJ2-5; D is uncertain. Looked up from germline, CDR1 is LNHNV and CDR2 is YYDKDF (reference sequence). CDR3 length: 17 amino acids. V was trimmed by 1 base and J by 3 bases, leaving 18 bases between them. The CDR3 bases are TGTGCCACCAGCAGAGCCGATAGTGATTCCCTCAAAGAGACCCAGTACTTC. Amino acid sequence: CATSRADSDSLKETQYF.

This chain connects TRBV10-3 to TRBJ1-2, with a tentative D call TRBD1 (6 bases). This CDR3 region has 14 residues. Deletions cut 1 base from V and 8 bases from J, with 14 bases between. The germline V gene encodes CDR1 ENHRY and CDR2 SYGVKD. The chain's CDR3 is CAISEYGEGGGYTF. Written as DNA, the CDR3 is TGTGCCATCAGTGAGTACGGCGAGGGGGGCGGCTACACCTTC.

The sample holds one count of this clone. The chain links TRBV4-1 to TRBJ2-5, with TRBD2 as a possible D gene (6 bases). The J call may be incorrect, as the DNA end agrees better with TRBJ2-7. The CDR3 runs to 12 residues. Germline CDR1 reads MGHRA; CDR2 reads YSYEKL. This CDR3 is CASSGRAGEQYF. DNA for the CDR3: TGCGCCAGCTCCGGAAGAGCGGGCGAGCAGTACTTC.

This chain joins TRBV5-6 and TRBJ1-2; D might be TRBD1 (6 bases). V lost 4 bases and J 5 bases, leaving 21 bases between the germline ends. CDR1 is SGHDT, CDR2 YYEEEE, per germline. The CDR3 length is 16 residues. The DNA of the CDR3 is TGTGCCAGCAGCAAAGGGGGTCAGGGCGGGGTATATGGCTACACCTTC. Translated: CASSKGGQGGVYGYTF.

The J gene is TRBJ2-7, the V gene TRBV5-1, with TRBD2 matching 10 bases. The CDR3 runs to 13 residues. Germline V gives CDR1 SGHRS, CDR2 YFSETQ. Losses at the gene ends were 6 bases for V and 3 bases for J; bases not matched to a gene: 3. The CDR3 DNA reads TGCGCCAGCATGTCTAGCGGGAGCTACGAGCAGTACTTC. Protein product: CASMSSGSYEQYF.

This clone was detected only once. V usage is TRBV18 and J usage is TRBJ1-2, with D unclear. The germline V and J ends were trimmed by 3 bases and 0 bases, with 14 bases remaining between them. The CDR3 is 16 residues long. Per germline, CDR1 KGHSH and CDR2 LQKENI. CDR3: CASSPLWSKANYGYTF. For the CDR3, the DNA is TGTGCCAGCTCACCCCTGTGGAGCAAGGCTAACTATGGCTACACCTTC.